Listed below are T cell receptor beta chains from one sample, sequenced in a study of T cells in Graves' hyperthyroidism and ophthalmopathy. MiXCR, run by TCRdb on the multiplex PCR reads, gives a single entry per CDR3 protein. The table has a few hundred thousand distinct CDR3 sequences, approximately 15% seen once; the top ten hold around a sixth. The sequenced sample consisted of blood. All receptors derive from a young woman with Graves' hyperthyroidism. Each CDR3 is given with its conserved first and last residue. A D gene is named only where the DNA matches it firmly. Where a row states a size, it is once, few, many or the class of an expanded clone; other rows omit it.

j_call: TRBJ1-2; clone_size: many; d_call: -; v_call: TRBV12-3/TRBV12-4; cdr3_aa: CASSLLGLDYGYTF; cdr3_nt: TGTGCCAGCAGTTTGCTAGGGTTAGACTATGGCTACACCTTC
j_call: TRBJ2-3; clone_size: few; d_call: -; v_call: TRBV6-5; cdr3_aa: CASSYRVNTDTQYF; cdr3_nt: TGTGCCAGCAGTTACAGGGTCAACACAGATACGCAGTATTTT
j_call: TRBJ2-1; clone_size: few; d_call: -; v_call: TRBV6-1; cdr3_aa: CASSQGDSYNEQFF; cdr3_nt: TGTGCCAGCAGTCAAGGTGACAGCTACAATGAGCAGTTCTTC
j_call: TRBJ1-2; clone_size: many; d_call: -; v_call: TRBV27; cdr3_aa: CASSRAGSYGYTF; cdr3_nt: TGTGCCAGCAGTAGAGCAGGGAGCTATGGCTACACCTTC
j_call: TRBJ2-2; clone_size: many; d_call: -; v_call: TRBV7-9; cdr3_aa: CASSFDPDGELFF; cdr3_nt: TGTGCCAGCAGCTTTGATCCTGACGGGGAGCTGTTTTTT
j_call: TRBJ2-3; clone_size: -; d_call: TRBD2; v_call: TRBV15; cdr3_aa: CATSRAGGRAEDTQYF; cdr3_nt: TGTGCCACCAGCAGAGCGGGCGGGAGGGCGGAAGATACGCAGTATTTT
j_call: TRBJ2-1; clone_size: many; d_call: -; v_call: TRBV7-9; cdr3_aa: CASSTRGGSGVNYNEQFF; cdr3_nt: TGTGCCAGCAGCACTCGAGGAGGCTCGGGGGTTAACTACAATGAGCAGTTCTTC
j_call: TRBJ2-6; clone_size: -; d_call: -; v_call: TRBV3-1; cdr3_aa: CASSQGATGANVLTF; cdr3_nt: TGTGCCAGCAGCCAAGGGGCGACTGGGGCCAACGTCCTGACTTTC
j_call: TRBJ2-1; clone_size: many; d_call: -; v_call: TRBV12-3/TRBV12-4; cdr3_aa: CASRHRHPIVNEQFF; cdr3_nt: TGTGCCAGCAGACACAGGCACCCGATCGTCAATGAGCAGTTCTTC
j_call: TRBJ1-2; clone_size: few; d_call: TRBD1; v_call: TRBV30; cdr3_aa: CAWTTGAGGLGYTF; cdr3_nt: TGTGCCTGGACTACCGGGGCAGGGGGCCTTGGCTACACCTTC
j_call: TRBJ2-1; clone_size: few; d_call: -; v_call: TRBV3-1; cdr3_aa: CASSQNGEWVEGNEQFF; cdr3_nt: TGTGCCAGCAGCCAAAACGGGGAGTGGGTAGAGGGCAATGAGCAGTTCTTC
j_call: TRBJ2-7; clone_size: -; d_call: -; v_call: TRBV19; cdr3_aa: CASSNGHLYEQYF; cdr3_nt: TGTGCCAGTAGTAACGGACATCTTTACGAGCAGTACTTC
j_call: TRBJ2-1; clone_size: many; d_call: TRBD2; v_call: TRBV12-3/TRBV12-4; cdr3_aa: CASREGTSGRSPEQFF; cdr3_nt: TGTGCCAGCAGGGAAGGGACTAGCGGGAGATCCCCTGAGCAGTTCTTC
j_call: TRBJ2-7; clone_size: many; d_call: TRBD2; v_call: TRBV6-2/TRBV6-3; cdr3_aa: CASRLQLAGSNSYEQYF; cdr3_nt: TGTGCCAGCAGATTACAACTAGCGGGTTCGAACTCCTACGAGCAGTACTTC
j_call: TRBJ2-1; clone_size: many; d_call: TRBD2; v_call: TRBV11-3; cdr3_aa: CASSLKAGGNNEQFF; cdr3_nt: TGTGCCAGCAGCTTAAAAGCGGGAGGCAACAATGAGCAGTTCTTC
j_call: TRBJ2-1; clone_size: many; d_call: TRBD1; v_call: TRBV28; cdr3_aa: CASRTGQGPYNEQFF; cdr3_nt: TGTGCCAGCAGGACGGGACAGGGGCCCTACAATGAGCAGTTCTTC
j_call: TRBJ1-1; clone_size: -; d_call: -; v_call: TRBV19; cdr3_aa: CASSYLGTMGTEAFF; cdr3_nt: TGTGCCAGTAGTTATTTGGGAACCATGGGGACTGAAGCTTTCTTT
j_call: TRBJ2-1; clone_size: few; d_call: TRBD2; v_call: TRBV19; cdr3_aa: CASSPGTSGLRGYNEQFF; cdr3_nt: TGTGCCAGTAGTCCCGGGACTAGCGGGCTTAGGGGGTACAATGAGCAGTTCTTC
j_call: TRBJ2-4; clone_size: -; d_call: TRBD1; v_call: TRBV5-1; cdr3_aa: CASSPQPTGGRDIQYF; cdr3_nt: TGCGCCAGCAGCCCTCAACCGACAGGGGGGCGGGACATTCAGTACTTC
j_call: TRBJ2-1; clone_size: -; d_call: TRBD1; v_call: TRBV5-4; cdr3_aa: CASSLNRGVGYNEQFF; cdr3_nt: TGTGCCAGCAGCTTGAACAGGGGGGTTGGGTACAATGAGCAGTTCTTC
j_call: TRBJ2-1; clone_size: -; d_call: -; v_call: TRBV6-9; cdr3_aa: CASSYEAGSYNEQFF; cdr3_nt: TGTGCCAGCAGTTACGAGGCGGGATCTTACAATGAGCAGTTCTTC
j_call: TRBJ2-3; clone_size: many; d_call: TRBD1; v_call: TRBV7-9; cdr3_aa: CASRLTGAQRDTQYF; cdr3_nt: TGTGCCAGCAGACTGACAGGGGCTCAGCGGGATACGCAGTATTTT
j_call: TRBJ1-1; clone_size: many; d_call: TRBD1; v_call: TRBV19; cdr3_aa: CASRKGQIMNTEAFF; cdr3_nt: TGTGCCAGTAGGAAGGGACAGATCATGAACACTGAAGCTTTCTTT
j_call: TRBJ2-2; clone_size: few; d_call: TRBD2; v_call: TRBV19; cdr3_aa: CASRDFSGRGTGELFF; cdr3_nt: TGTGCCAGTAGGGACTTTAGCGGGAGGGGCACCGGGGAGCTGTTTTTT
j_call: TRBJ2-7; clone_size: many; d_call: -; v_call: TRBV30; cdr3_aa: CAWTQGGSYEQYF; cdr3_nt: TGTGCCTGGACCCAGGGGGGGTCCTACGAGCAGTACTTC
j_call: TRBJ2-2; clone_size: many; d_call: -; v_call: TRBV25-1; cdr3_aa: CASSDREGRTGELFF; cdr3_nt: TGTGCCAGCAGTGACCGAGAGGGAAGGACCGGGGAGCTGTTTTTT
j_call: TRBJ2-1; clone_size: few; d_call: TRBD2; v_call: TRBV20-1; cdr3_aa: CSARVAGGIYNEQFF; cdr3_nt: TGCAGTGCTAGGGTGGCGGGAGGGATTTACAATGAGCAGTTCTTC
j_call: TRBJ1-3; clone_size: -; d_call: -; v_call: TRBV29-1; cdr3_aa: CSVDSVGSGNTIYF; cdr3_nt: TGCAGCGTTGACTCGGTCGGCTCTGGAAACACCATATATTTT
j_call: TRBJ1-3; clone_size: many; d_call: TRBD1; v_call: TRBV20-1; cdr3_aa: CSAREGQGKNTIYF; cdr3_nt: TGCAGTGCTAGGGAGGGACAGGGAAAGAACACCATATATTTT
j_call: TRBJ2-5; clone_size: -; d_call: -; v_call: TRBV9; cdr3_aa: CASSAPGTQETQYF; cdr3_nt: TGTGCCAGCAGCGCCCCAGGGACCCAAGAGACCCAGTACTTC
j_call: TRBJ2-5; clone_size: many; d_call: -; v_call: TRBV7-8; cdr3_aa: CASSFAGQDQETQYF; cdr3_nt: TGTGCCAGCAGCTTCGCGGGACAAGATCAAGAGACCCAGTACTTC
j_call: TRBJ1-2; clone_size: -; d_call: -; v_call: TRBV10-1; cdr3_aa: CASSEGRGYGYTF; cdr3_nt: TGCGCCAGCAGTGAGGGACGAGGGTATGGCTACACCTTC
j_call: TRBJ2-5; clone_size: -; d_call: -; v_call: TRBV20-1; cdr3_aa: CSASIGGDTINLETQYF; cdr3_nt: TGCAGTGCTAGCATCGGCGGGGACACCATAAATCTGGAGACCCAGTACTTC
j_call: TRBJ2-5; clone_size: many; d_call: -; v_call: TRBV11-3; cdr3_aa: CASSRGQETQYF; cdr3_nt: TGTGCCAGCTCTAGGGGGCAAGAGACCCAGTACTTC
j_call: TRBJ2-3; clone_size: -; d_call: -; v_call: TRBV19; cdr3_aa: CASTGSGTDTQYF; cdr3_nt: TGTGCCAGTACAGGCTCGGGCACAGATACGCAGTATTTT
j_call: TRBJ1-5; clone_size: many; d_call: -; v_call: TRBV6-2/TRBV6-3; cdr3_aa: CASSYSRGGTPNQPQHF; cdr3_nt: TGTGCCAGCAGTTACTCGAGAGGAGGGACCCCCAATCAGCCCCAGCATTTT
j_call: TRBJ2-7; clone_size: many; d_call: TRBD2; v_call: TRBV19; cdr3_aa: CASSLTTSGTYEQYF; cdr3_nt: TGTGCCAGTAGTCTAACGACTAGCGGGACCTACGAGCAGTACTTC
j_call: TRBJ2-2; clone_size: -; d_call: TRBD2; v_call: TRBV6-1; cdr3_aa: CASSFLAGGPGRTGELFF; cdr3_nt: TGTGCCAGCAGTTTCCTAGCGGGAGGGCCGGGTAGAACCGGGGAGCTGTTTTTT
j_call: TRBJ1-6; clone_size: many; d_call: -; v_call: TRBV27; cdr3_aa: CASIFRVHSPLHF; cdr3_nt: TGTGCCAGCATATTTAGGGTGCATTCACCCCTCCACTTT